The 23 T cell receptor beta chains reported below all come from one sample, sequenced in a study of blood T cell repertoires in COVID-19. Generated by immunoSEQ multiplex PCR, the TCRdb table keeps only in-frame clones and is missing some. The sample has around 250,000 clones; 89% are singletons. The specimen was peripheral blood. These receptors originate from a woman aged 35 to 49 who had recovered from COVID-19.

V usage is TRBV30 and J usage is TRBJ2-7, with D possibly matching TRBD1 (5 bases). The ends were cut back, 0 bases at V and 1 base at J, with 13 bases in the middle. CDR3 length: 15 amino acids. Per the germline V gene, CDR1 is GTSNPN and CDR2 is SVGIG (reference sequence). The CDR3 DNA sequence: TGTGCCTGGAGTGTCTGGGGCCCGCTATCCTACGAGCAGTACTTC. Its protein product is CAWSVWGPLSYEQYF. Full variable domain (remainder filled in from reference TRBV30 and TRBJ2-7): SQTIHQWPATLVQPVGSPLSLECTVEGTSNPNLYWYRQAAGRGLQLLFYSVGIGQISSEVPQNLSASRPQDRQFILSSKKLLLSDSGFYLCAWSVWGPLSYEQYFGPGTRLTVT.

The CDR3 nucleotides read TGTGCCAGCTCACTTGAAGACAGGGGAGATAGCGGCTACACCTTC. Its translation is CASSLEDRGDSGYTF. The J gene is TRBJ1-2, the V gene TRBV18; 8 nucleotides align to TRBD1. Germline loops: CDR1 KGHSH, CDR2 LQKENI. V lost 4 bases and J lost 8; bases outside the gene matches: 12. The CDR3 loop spans 15 amino acids.

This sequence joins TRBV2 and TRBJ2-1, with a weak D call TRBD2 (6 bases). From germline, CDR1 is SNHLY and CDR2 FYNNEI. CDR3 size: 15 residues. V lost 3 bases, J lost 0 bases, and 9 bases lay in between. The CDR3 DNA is TGTGCCAGCAGTGAGCTAGCGAGCTCCTACAATGAGCAGTTCTTC. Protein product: CASSELASSYNEQFF.

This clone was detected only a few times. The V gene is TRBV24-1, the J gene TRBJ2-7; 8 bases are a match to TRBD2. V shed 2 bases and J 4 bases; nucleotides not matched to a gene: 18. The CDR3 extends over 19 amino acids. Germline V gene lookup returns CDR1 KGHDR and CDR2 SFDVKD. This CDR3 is CATSDSSREGTRGGYEQYF. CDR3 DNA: TGTGCCACCAGTGATTCATCCCGAGAGGGCACCCGGGGGGGTTACGAGCAGTACTTC.

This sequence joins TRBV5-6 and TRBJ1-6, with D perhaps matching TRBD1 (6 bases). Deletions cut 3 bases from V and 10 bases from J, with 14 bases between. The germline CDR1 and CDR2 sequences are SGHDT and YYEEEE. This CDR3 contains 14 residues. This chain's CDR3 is CASSSTGFESPLHF. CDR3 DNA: TGTGCCAGCAGCTCGACAGGCTTCGAGTCACCCCTCCACTTT.

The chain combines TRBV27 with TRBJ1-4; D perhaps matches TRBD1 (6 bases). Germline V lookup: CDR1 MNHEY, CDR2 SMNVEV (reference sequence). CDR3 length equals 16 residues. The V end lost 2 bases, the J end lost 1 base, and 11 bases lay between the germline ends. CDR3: CASSLQGRGTNEKLFF. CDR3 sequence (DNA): TGTGCCAGCAGTTTACAGGGCAGGGGAACTAATGAAAAACTGTTTTTT.

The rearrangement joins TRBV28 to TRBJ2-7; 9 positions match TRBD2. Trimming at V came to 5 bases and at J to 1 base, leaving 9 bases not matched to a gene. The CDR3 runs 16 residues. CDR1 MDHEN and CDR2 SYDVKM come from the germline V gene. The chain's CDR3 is CASSLGGLAGSYEQYF. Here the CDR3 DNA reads TGTGCCAGCAGTCTAGGGGGGCTAGCGGGGTCCTACGAGCAGTACTTC.

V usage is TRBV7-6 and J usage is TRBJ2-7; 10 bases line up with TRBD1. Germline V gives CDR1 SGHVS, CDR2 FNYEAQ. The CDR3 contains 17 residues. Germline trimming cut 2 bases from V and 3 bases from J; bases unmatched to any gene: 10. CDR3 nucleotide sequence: TGTGCCAGCAGCTTAAAGCCTAAGGGGACAGGGGACTACGAGCAGTACTTC. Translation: CASSLKPKGTGDYEQYF.

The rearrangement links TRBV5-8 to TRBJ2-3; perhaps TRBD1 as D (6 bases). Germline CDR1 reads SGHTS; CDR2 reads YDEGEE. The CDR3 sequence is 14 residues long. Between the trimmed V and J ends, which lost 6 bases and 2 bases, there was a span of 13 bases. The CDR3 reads CASNPGQITDTQYF. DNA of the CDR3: TGTGCCAGCAATCCGGGACAAATCACAGATACGCAGTATTTT.

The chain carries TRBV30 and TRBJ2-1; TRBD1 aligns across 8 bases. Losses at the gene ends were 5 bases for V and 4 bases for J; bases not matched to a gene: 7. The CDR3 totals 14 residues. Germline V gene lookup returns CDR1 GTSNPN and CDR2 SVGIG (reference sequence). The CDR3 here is CAWSPGQAYNEQFF. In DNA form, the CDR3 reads TGTGCCTGGTCCCCGGGACAGGCGTACAATGAGCAGTTCTTC.

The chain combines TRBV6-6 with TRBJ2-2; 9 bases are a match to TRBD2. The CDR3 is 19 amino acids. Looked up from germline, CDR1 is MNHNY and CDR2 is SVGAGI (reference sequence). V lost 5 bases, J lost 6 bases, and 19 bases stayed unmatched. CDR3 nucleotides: TGTGCCAGCAGTCTGATGGGCCCTGGCTTTAGCGGGAGATCCGGGGAGCTGTTTTTT. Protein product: CASSLMGPGFSGRSGELFF.

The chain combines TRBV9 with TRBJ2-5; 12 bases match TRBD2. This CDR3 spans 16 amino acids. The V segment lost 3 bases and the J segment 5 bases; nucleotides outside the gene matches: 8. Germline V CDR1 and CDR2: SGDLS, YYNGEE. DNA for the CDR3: TGTGCCAGCAGCGGATCAGCTAGCGGGAGGGTGGAGACCCAGTACTTC. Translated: CASSGSASGRVETQYF.

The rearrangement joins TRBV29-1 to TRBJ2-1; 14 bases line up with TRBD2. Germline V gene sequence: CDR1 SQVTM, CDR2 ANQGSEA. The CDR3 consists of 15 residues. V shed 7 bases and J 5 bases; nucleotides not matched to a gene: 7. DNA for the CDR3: TGCAGCGCAGGACTAGCGGGAGGCGTGAACAATGAGCAGTTCTTC. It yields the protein CSAGLAGGVNNEQFF.

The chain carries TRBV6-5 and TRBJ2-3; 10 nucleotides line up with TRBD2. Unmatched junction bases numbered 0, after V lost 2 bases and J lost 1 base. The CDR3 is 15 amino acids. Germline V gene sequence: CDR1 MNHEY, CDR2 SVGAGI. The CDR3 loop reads CASSYTSGGTDTQYF. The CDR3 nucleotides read TGTGCCAGCAGTTACACTAGCGGGGGCACAGATACGCAGTATTTT.

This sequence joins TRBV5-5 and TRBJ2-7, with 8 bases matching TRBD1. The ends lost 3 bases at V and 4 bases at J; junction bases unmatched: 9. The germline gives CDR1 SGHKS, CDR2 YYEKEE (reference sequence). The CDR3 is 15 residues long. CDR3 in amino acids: CASSSTGVPKYEQYF. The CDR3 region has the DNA TGTGCCAGCAGCTCGACAGGGGTCCCGAAATACGAGCAGTACTTC.

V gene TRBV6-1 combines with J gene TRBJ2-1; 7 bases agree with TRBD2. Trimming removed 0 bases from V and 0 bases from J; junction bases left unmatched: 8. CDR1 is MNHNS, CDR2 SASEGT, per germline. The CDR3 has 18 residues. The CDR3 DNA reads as TGTGCCAGCAGTGAAGCCAAGGGGCTAGCGGTCTCCTACAATGAGCAGTTCTTC. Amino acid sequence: CASSEAKGLAVSYNEQFF.

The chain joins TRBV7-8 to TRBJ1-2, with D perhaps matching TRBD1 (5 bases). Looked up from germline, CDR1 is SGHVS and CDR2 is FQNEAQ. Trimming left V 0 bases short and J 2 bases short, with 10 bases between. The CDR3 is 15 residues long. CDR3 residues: CASSLAGQSNYGYTF. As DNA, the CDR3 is TGTGCCAGCAGCTTAGCTGGACAATCGAACTATGGCTACACCTTC.

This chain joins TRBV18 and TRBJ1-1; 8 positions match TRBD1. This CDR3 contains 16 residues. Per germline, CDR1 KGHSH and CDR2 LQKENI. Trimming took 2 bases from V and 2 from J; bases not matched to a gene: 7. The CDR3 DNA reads TGTGCCAGCTCACCATCCGGGACAGGTTTCAACACTGAAGCTTTCTTT. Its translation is CASSPSGTGFNTEAFF.

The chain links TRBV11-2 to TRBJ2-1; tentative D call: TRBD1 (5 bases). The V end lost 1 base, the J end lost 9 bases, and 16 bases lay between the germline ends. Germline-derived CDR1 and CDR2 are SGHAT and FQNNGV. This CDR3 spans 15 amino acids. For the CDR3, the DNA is TGTGCCAGCAGCTTAGTTGGGGCGGAGTCGCCTGAGCAGTTCTTC. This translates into CASSLVGAESPEQFF.

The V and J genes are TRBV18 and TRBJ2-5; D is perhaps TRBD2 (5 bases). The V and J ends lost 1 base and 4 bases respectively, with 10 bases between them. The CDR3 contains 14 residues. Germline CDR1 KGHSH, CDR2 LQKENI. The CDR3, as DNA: TGTGCCAGCTCACCACTTCTGGGAGTAGAGACCCAGTACTTC. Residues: CASSPLLGVETQYF.

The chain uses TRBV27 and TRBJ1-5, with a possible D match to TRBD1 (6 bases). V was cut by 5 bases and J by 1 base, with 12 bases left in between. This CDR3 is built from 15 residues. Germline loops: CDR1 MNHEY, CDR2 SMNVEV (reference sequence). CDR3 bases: TGTGCCAGCAGTCCCGTTGGGGGCAGCAATCAGCCCCAGCATTTT. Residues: CASSPVGGSNQPQHF.

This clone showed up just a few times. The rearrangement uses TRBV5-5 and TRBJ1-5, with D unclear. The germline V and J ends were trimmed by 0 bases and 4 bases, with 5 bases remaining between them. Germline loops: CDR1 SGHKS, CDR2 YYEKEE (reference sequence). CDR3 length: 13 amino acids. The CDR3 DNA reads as TGTGCCAGCAGCTTGGACACGAATCAGCCCCAGCATTTT. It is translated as CASSLDTNQPQHF.

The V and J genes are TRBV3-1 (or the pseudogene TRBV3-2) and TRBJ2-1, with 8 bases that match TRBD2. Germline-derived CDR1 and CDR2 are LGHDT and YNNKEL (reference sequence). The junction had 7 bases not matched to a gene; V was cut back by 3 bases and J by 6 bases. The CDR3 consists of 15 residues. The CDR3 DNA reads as TGTGCCAGCAGCCAGGCAGCGGGAGACGGCAATGAGCAGTTCTTC. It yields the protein CASSQAAGDGNEQFF.